This is a list of T cell receptor beta chains from one sample in a study of T-cell memory formation after mild COVID-19. Each CDR3 protein is one row after TCRdb ran MiXCR on the 5' RACE reads. This sample carries over 300,000 distinct CDR3 sequences, less than 25% of them seen once, and the ten largest clones take under 25%. Sequencing was performed on PBMCs or a T cell subset sorted from them (not recorded which). The origin of the receptors is a man between 18 and 29 years old who had mild COVID-19 (a few samples of this study predate the infection). Cell type and time point are not known. The CDR3 runs from the conserved cysteine through the conserved F or W. D genes are given only for firm matches. Clone size, where shown, is once, few, many, or a class for clones that have expanded.

CDR3: CSVGSVTSTDTQYF; DNA: TGCAGCGTTGGCTCCGTTACTAGCACAGATACGCAGTATTTT; size: -; length: 14; V: TRBV29-1; D: -; J: TRBJ2-3
CDR3: CASSLFPSGGTSTDTQYF; DNA: TGTGCCAGCAGCTTATTCCCTAGCGGGGGGACGAGCACAGATACGCAGTATTTT; size: few; length: 18; V: TRBV7-2; D: TRBD2; J: TRBJ2-3
CDR3: CASSPVSGTNSYNEQFF; DNA: TGTGCCAGCAGCCCGGTTTCGGGGACCAACTCCTACAATGAGCAGTTCTTC; size: few; length: 17; V: TRBV7-6; D: -; J: TRBJ2-1
CDR3: CASSSFGTGGRNEQFF; DNA: TGTGCCAGCAGCTCATTCGGGACAGGGGGACGCAATGAGCAGTTCTTC; size: few; length: 16; V: TRBV7-8; D: TRBD1; J: TRBJ2-1
CDR3: CASSRSAGGAETQYF; DNA: TGTGCCAGCTCACGGTCTGCCGGGGGGGCCGAGACCCAGTACTTC; size: few; length: 15; V: TRBV18; D: TRBD2; J: TRBJ2-5
CDR3: CASSLIAGGTDTQYF; DNA: TGTGCCAGCAGTTTAATAGCGGGGGGCACAGATACGCAGTATTTT; size: many; length: 15; V: TRBV12-3/TRBV12-4; D: TRBD2; J: TRBJ2-3
CDR3: CASSPSVVYSTDTQYF; DNA: TGTGCCAGCAGTCCCTCCGTTGTTTATAGCACAGATACGCAGTATTTT; size: -; length: 16; V: TRBV27; D: -; J: TRBJ2-3
CDR3: CASSLEARGRQETQYF; DNA: TGCGCCAGCAGCTTAGAGGCAAGGGGACGCCAAGAGACCCAGTACTTC; size: many; length: 16; V: TRBV5-1; D: -; J: TRBJ2-5
CDR3: CASSLVGTGNTIYF; DNA: TGTGCCAGCAGTTTAGTGGGGACTGGAAACACCATATATTTT; size: few; length: 14; V: TRBV28; D: -; J: TRBJ1-3
CDR3: CASSPDRVGGPEQFF; DNA: TGTGCCAGCAGCCCAGACAGGGTGGGGGGGCCTGAGCAGTTCTTC; size: -; length: 15; V: TRBV11-2; D: -; J: TRBJ2-1
CDR3: CASSLQGSIAKNIQYF; DNA: TGTGCCAGCAGTTTACAGGGTAGCATAGCCAAAAACATTCAGTACTTC; size: -; length: 16; V: TRBV12-3/TRBV12-4; D: -; J: TRBJ2-4
CDR3: CASSLLNGELFF; DNA: TGTGCCAGCAGCTTGCTGAACGGGGAGCTGTTTTTT; size: few; length: 12; V: TRBV5-6; D: -; J: TRBJ2-2
CDR3: CASSPLALAGAYNEQFF; DNA: TGTGCCAGCAGTCCCCTCGCCCTAGCGGGGGCCTACAATGAGCAGTTCTTC; size: -; length: 17; V: TRBV6-4; D: TRBD2; J: TRBJ2-1
CDR3: CASSLKVGELFF; DNA: TGCGCCAGCAGCTTGAAGGTCGGGGAGCTGTTTTTT; size: -; length: 12; V: TRBV5-1; D: -; J: TRBJ2-2
CDR3: CASSQDGQGYGYTF; DNA: TGTGCCAGCAGCCAAGATGGACAGGGGTATGGCTACACCTTC; size: few; length: 14; V: TRBV3-1; D: TRBD1; J: TRBJ1-2
CDR3: CASNSDPGSTDTQYF; DNA: TGTGCCAGTAACTCAGACCCGGGAAGCACAGATACGCAGTATTTT; size: -; length: 15; V: TRBV19; D: -; J: TRBJ2-3
CDR3: CASRRGSYQETQYF; DNA: TGCGCCAGCAGGCGGGGGTCGTACCAAGAGACCCAGTACTTC; size: many; length: 14; V: TRBV5-1; D: TRBD2; J: TRBJ2-5
CDR3: CASSTSLRGALGEQFF; DNA: TGTGCCAGCAGTACATCTCTGAGGGGGGCGCTCGGTGAGCAGTTCTTC; size: -; length: 16; V: TRBV12-3/TRBV12-4; D: -; J: TRBJ2-1
CDR3: CASSYSGGYAGELFF; DNA: TGTGCCAGCAGTTATAGCGGGGGGTACGCCGGGGAGCTGTTTTTT; size: few; length: 15; V: TRBV27; D: TRBD2; J: TRBJ2-2
CDR3: CASSLAGRPNSPLHF; DNA: TGTGCCAGCAGCTTAGCGGGACGGCCTAATTCACCCCTCCACTTT; size: few; length: 15; V: TRBV7-6; D: -; J: TRBJ1-6
CDR3: CASSLVSTGGSEAFF; DNA: TGTGCCAGCAGCTTAGTTTCGACAGGGGGCTCTGAAGCTTTCTTT; size: few; length: 15; V: TRBV7-9; D: TRBD1; J: TRBJ1-1
CDR3: CASSLEIGTPRQPQHF; DNA: TGCGCCAGCAGCCTCGAAATCGGGACACCGCGCCAGCCCCAGCATTTT; size: many; length: 16; V: TRBV4-1; D: -; J: TRBJ1-5
CDR3: CASSLGLTTDTQYF; DNA: TGCGCCAGCAGCCTCGGGCTGACCACAGATACGCAGTATTTT; size: many; length: 14; V: TRBV7-2; D: -; J: TRBJ2-3
CDR3: CASSPFRDTQYF; DNA: TGTGCCAGCAGTCCCTTTAGAGATACGCAGTATTTT; size: few; length: 12; V: TRBV12-3/TRBV12-4; D: -; J: TRBJ2-3
CDR3: CSATRRSGVTDTQYF; DNA: TGCAGTGCCACCCGTCGCTCAGGGGTGACAGATACGCAGTATTTT; size: few; length: 15; V: TRBV20-1; D: -; J: TRBJ2-3
CDR3: CASSLGGPKNIQYF; DNA: TGTGCCAGCAGTTTAGGGGGGCCCAAAAACATTCAGTACTTC; size: -; length: 14; V: TRBV27; D: -; J: TRBJ2-4